This T cell receptor beta chain originates from a study of T cells in Graves' hyperthyroidism and ophthalmopathy. For the study at large: Sampling of peripheral blood happened at initial diagnosis, prior to any treatment.

When ophthalmopathy did not progress within 18 months, Graves' hyperthyroidism was considered stable. These patients, aged 18 to 65, had recently diagnosed hyperthyroidism lasting under 2 months. TCR beta CDR3 regions were amplified from RNA transcripts. HTBI primers were employed in a first-round RT-PCR of the TCR CDR3. One entry per CDR3 protein results from TCRdb running MiXCR on the multiplex PCR reads. The repertoire holds hundreds of thousands of distinct CDR3 sequences, with about 17% as singletons. Study-wide results and limits: Appearing also in blood were most of the thyroid clonotypes expanded above 0.001.

Ten or more counts support this clonotype. Its antigen is unidentified. The CDR3 is 16 amino acids. Germline-derived CDR1 and CDR2 are SGHTA and FQGNSA. Trimming cost V 1 base and J 3 bases; bases outside gene matches: 7. The V gene is TRBV7-2, the J gene TRBJ2-3, with TRBD2 matching 7 bases. This TCR was sampled from a woman aged 30 to 39 with Graves' hyperthyroidism. The specimen was blood. The CDR3 DNA is TGTGCCAGCAGCTTAGGACTGGGAGGGGTGACAGATACGCAGTATTTT. Protein product: CASSLGLGGVTDTQYF.